Listed below are T cell receptor beta chains from one sample, sequenced in a study of Ad26.COV2.S vaccination and SARS-CoV-2 variants. The method was immunoSEQ multiplex PCR; TCRdb's version includes in-frame clones alone and lacks a portion of them. The sample includes about 680,000 clones, 70% to 90% of them seen just once. Sequencing was performed on peripheral blood, taken in a trial of Ad26.COV2.S vaccine versus placebo. These TCRs come from a person aged 18 to 59 who received the Ad26.COV2.S COVID-19 vaccine or a placebo. The CDR3 runs from the conserved cysteine through the conserved F or W. The order of the fields is D gene, V gene, J gene, clone size, CDR3 DNA, CDR3 protein. The D gene is left open where the match is weak. Clone size, where shown, is once, few, many, or a class for clones that have expanded.

>NA|TRBV5-1|TRBJ1-1|NA
TGCGCCAGCAGCTTCACCTCGAACACTGAAGCTTTCTTT
CASSFTSNTEAFF
>TRBD1|TRBV2|TRBJ2-7|NA
TGTGCCAGCAGTGCCCTCCGACAGGGCTCCGAGCAGTACTTC
CASSALRQGSEQYF
>NA|TRBV12-3/TRBV12-4|TRBJ1-2|NA
TGTGCCAGCAGCCCCGACCTCCCGGGGGGCTACACCTTC
CASSPDLPGGYTF
>TRBD1|TRBV6-6|TRBJ2-1|NA
TGTGCCAGCGCCCCAGGGGGCAATGAGCAGTTCTTC
CASAPGGNEQFF
>NA|TRBV11-3|TRBJ2-2|NA
TGTGCCAGCAGCCGGAAAGGGGGGAACACCGGGGAGCTGTTTTTT
CASSRKGGNTGELFF
>TRBD1|TRBV7-9|TRBJ2-6|NA
TGTGCCAGCAGCTTCCCAGGGGGCTCTGGGGCCAACGTCCTGACTTTC
CASSFPGGSGANVLTF
>NA|TRBV16|TRBJ2-7|NA
TGTGCCAGCAGCCTCGGTTTAGGTACCTACGAGCAGTACTTC
CASSLGLGTYEQYF
>TRBD1|TRBV7-9|TRBJ1-1|NA
TGTGCCAGCAGCCTATCGGGACAGCCCTTTAGTGAAGCTTTCTTT
CASSLSGQPFSEAFF
>NA|TRBV5-8|TRBJ1-5|NA
TGTGCCAGCAGCTCCGGAGGGCTATATAGCAATCAGCCCCAGCATTTT
CASSSGGLYSNQPQHF
>NA|TRBV4-1|TRBJ1-1|once
TGCGCCAGCAGCCCATATGAGGGGACGGGAACTGAAGCTTTCTTT
CASSPYEGTGTEAFF
>NA|TRBV19|TRBJ2-7|NA
TGTGCCAGTAGTATATCTACGGGGTCCTACGAGCAGTACTTC
CASSISTGSYEQYF
>TRBD1|TRBV3-1/TRBV3-2|TRBJ1-1|many
TGTGCCAGCAGACTTAGGCGGGGACAGGGGGGTTACACTGAAGCTTTCTTT
CASRLRRGQGGYTEAFF
>NA|TRBV12-3/TRBV12-4|TRBJ2-3|NA
TGTGCCAGCAGTTCACGGGGTCTTACGCAGTATTTT
CASSSRGLTQYF
>NA|TRBV6-5|TRBJ1-2|NA
TGTGCCAGCAGTCAGGGTACGGGCTACACCTTC
CASSQGTGYTF
>TRBD2|TRBV3-1/TRBV3-2|TRBJ2-1|NA
TGTGCCAGCAGCCATGTCGCGGGGGGGCCCCTCAATGAGCAGTTCTTC
CASSHVAGGPLNEQFF
>NA|TRBV2|TRBJ2-3|few
TGTGCCAGCAGTCGGCTCACAGATACGCAGTATTTT
CASSRLTDTQYF
>NA|TRBV21-1|TRBJ2-1|NA
TGTGCCAGCAGCAAAGTTGGCGGGAGCTTCCATGAGCAGTTCTTC
CASSKVGGSFHEQFF
>NA|TRBV11-2|TRBJ2-2|NA
TGTGCCAGCAGCCCACAGGGCTTGGCCGGGGAGCTGTTTTTT
CASSPQGLAGELFF
>NA|TRBV5-4|TRBJ1-3|once
TGTGCCAGCAGAGGGGACCTTGGAAACACCATATATTTT
CASRGDLGNTIYF
>NA|TRBV24-1|TRBJ2-1|NA
TGTGCCACCAGTGGGGGGGAGTTATACAATGAGCAGTTCTTC
CATSGGELYNEQFF
>TRBD1|TRBV13|TRBJ2-7|few
TGTGCCAGCAGCTTAGCCCACTCCGGGACAGGGAACGACGAGCAGTACTTC
CASSLAHSGTGNDEQYF
>TRBD1|TRBV11-2|TRBJ1-4|NA
TGTGCCAGCAGCGCTAGGGACAGATGGAATGAAAAACTGTTTTTT
CASSARDRWNEKLFF
>NA|TRBV12-3/TRBV12-4|TRBJ2-2|NA
TGTGCCAGCCGATTGCTGGACACCGGGGAGCTGTTTTTT
CASRLLDTGELFF
>NA|TRBV19|TRBJ1-5|NA
TGTGCCAGTAGTACCGCGGGGGGGTCCAATCAGCCCCAGCATTTT
CASSTAGGSNQPQHF
>TRBD2|TRBV5-1|TRBJ2-3|NA
TGCGCCAGCAGTCGGAGGGGCGGGAGTGGATATACGCAGTATTTT
CASSRRGGSGYTQYF
>NA|TRBV2|TRBJ1-2|NA
TGTGCCAGCAGTGAACAGGGGACTGACTATGGCTACACCTTC
CASSEQGTDYGYTF
>TRBD1|TRBV5-1|TRBJ1-1|NA
TGCGCCAGCAGCCCGAACCGGGACAGAAATAAGAACACTGAAGCTTTCTTT
CASSPNRDRNKNTEAFF
>TRBD2|TRBV5-4|TRBJ2-3|NA
TGTGCCAGCAGCTTAAGACTAGCGGGGGGGGCAGATACGCAGTATTTT
CASSLRLAGGADTQYF